This passage covers 21 T cell receptor beta chains from one sample sequenced in a study of blood T cell repertoires in COVID-19. Libraries were prepared by immunoSEQ multiplex PCR; TCRdb keeps only in-frame clonotypes and omits some of them. The repertoire has about 88,000 clones, about 84% of them found once; the top ten carry about 15%. Sequenced: peripheral blood. Every receptor here comes from a woman between 70 and 85 years old with acute or convalescent COVID-19.

This clone was seen only once. The J gene is TRBJ1-4, the V gene TRBV10-3; 10 nucleotides align to TRBD1. The CDR3 covers 16 residues. Germline-derived CDR1 and CDR2 are ENHRY and SYGVKD. Losses at the gene ends were 8 bases for V and 0 bases for J; bases not matched to a gene: 6. CDR3 in DNA: TGTGCCATCGGGTCCGGGACAGGGGCAACTAATGAAAAACTGTTTTTT. Translated, it gives CAIGSGTGATNEKLFF.

The chain carries TRBV7-9 and TRBJ1-2, with a weak D call TRBD1 (5 bases). Germline assignment: CDR1 SEHNR and CDR2 FQNEAQ (reference sequence). The V and J ends lost 1 base and 8 bases respectively, with 14 bases between them. This CDR3 region has 14 residues. CDR3 DNA: TGTGCCAGCAGCTTAGACTTTGACAGTGGCGGCTACACCTTC. Protein sequence: CASSLDFDSGGYTF.

The chain has TRBV5-1 and TRBJ2-2; D possibly corresponds to TRBD1 (5 bases). This CDR3 comprises 17 residues. From germline, CDR1 is SGHRS and CDR2 YFSETQ. V shed 2 bases and J shed 4 bases, with 18 bases lying between them. The CDR3 loop is CASSLQWQGLSTGELFF. CDR3 nucleotide sequence: TGCGCCAGCAGCTTACAGTGGCAGGGCCTTTCCACCGGGGAGCTGTTTTTT.

The chain links TRBV5-6 to TRBJ2-7; 7 bases fit TRBD1. Germline assignment: CDR1 SGHDT and CDR2 YYEEEE. The CDR3 extends over 16 amino acids. Unmatched junction bases numbered 12, after V lost 4 bases and J lost 2 bases. CDR3 bases: TGTGCCAGCAGCGGGGGTCGGGACAGCCCGACCTACGAGCAGTACGTC. Translating gives CASSGGRDSPTYEQYV.

CDR3 loop: CASVGTVDNSPLHF. The CDR3 DNA reads TGTGCCAGCGTGGGGACAGTCGATAATTCACCCCTCCACTTT. The chain couples TRBV25-1 to TRBJ1-6; TRBD1 agrees at 7 bases. Germline values: CDR1 MGHDK, CDR2 SYGVNS. This CDR3 is built from 14 residues. The ends lost 8 bases at V and 5 bases at J; junction bases unmatched: 6.

The chain carries TRBV19 and TRBJ2-2, with 8 nucleotides matching TRBD1. The V segment lost 4 bases and the J segment 7 bases; nucleotides outside the gene matches: 11. The CDR3 is made up of 16 amino acids. Germline V gives CDR1 LNHDA, CDR2 SQIVND (reference sequence). CDR3 coding DNA: TGTGCCAGTAGTAATGGTCAGGGGGCGATTGGCGGGGAGCTGTTTTTT. Its protein is CASSNGQGAIGGELFF.

This chain uses TRBV7-8 with TRBJ2-1; 10 bases are a match to TRBD2. Trimming at V came to 0 bases and at J to 7 bases, leaving 9 bases not matched to a gene. Germline values: CDR1 SGHVS, CDR2 FQNEAQ. This CDR3 has 17 residues. This CDR3 is CASSLARASGSKNEQFF. The CDR3 nucleotides are TGTGCCAGCAGCTTAGCGCGGGCTAGCGGGAGTAAAAATGAGCAGTTCTTC.

This clone was observed a single time. V and J are TRBV6-5 and TRBJ2-5, with 8 bases matching TRBD2. CDR1 MNHEY and CDR2 SVGAGI come from the germline V gene. J lost 5 bases, V lost 6 bases, and 8 bases had no gene match. This CDR3 has 14 residues. This chain's CDR3 is CASRRAGVGETQYF. As DNA, the CDR3 is TGTGCCAGCAGACGAGCGGGAGTGGGGGAGACCCAGTACTTC.

V gene TRBV28 combines with J gene TRBJ2-5, with 10 bases lining up with TRBD1. V was clipped by 7 bases and J by 2 bases; unmatched bases: 4. The CDR3 extends over 14 amino acids. The germline gives CDR1 MDHEN, CDR2 SYDVKM. The CDR3 here is CASTRDRGQETQYF. In DNA, the CDR3 is TGTGCCAGCACGCGGGACAGGGGACAAGAGACCCAGTACTTC.

The gene calls are TRBV15 and TRBJ2-1, with 12 bases aligning to TRBD2. Germline-derived CDR1 and CDR2 are LNHNV and YYDKDF (reference sequence). Trimming removed 3 bases from V and 6 bases from J; junction bases left unmatched: 6. The CDR3 runs to 16 residues. CDR3 coding DNA: TGTGCCACCAGCAGGTTTACGGGACTAGCGGGCAATGAGCAGTTCTTC. Residues: CATSRFTGLAGNEQFF.

The chain links TRBV23-1 to TRBJ2-1; D is unresolved. TRBV23-1 is assigned to the ORF class and has an uncertain function. V shed 6 bases and J shed 8 bases, with 23 bases lying between them. This CDR3 has 16 residues. For the CDR3, the DNA is TGCGCCAGCAGCCCATCGCGGCAAGTCCCGAACGATGAGCAGTTCTTC. This codes for CASSPSRQVPNDEQFF.

The chain couples TRBV18 to TRBJ2-3, with 12 bases fitting TRBD2. Germline V gives CDR1 KGHSH, CDR2 LQKENI. The CDR3 totals 18 residues. The trim removed 3 bases at V and 3 bases at J, leaving 10 bases unmatched. CDR3 residues: CASSPTPSGGASTDTQYF. As DNA, the CDR3 is TGTGCCAGCTCACCTACGCCTAGCGGGGGGGCCTCGACAGATACGCAGTATTTT.

The chain is built from TRBV7-2 and TRBJ1-1; D ambiguous. Germline CDR1 is SGHTA and CDR2 is FQGNSA. This CDR3 comprises 13 residues. Trimming took 0 bases from V and 5 from J, leaving 7 bases between them. CDR3 nucleotide sequence: TGTGCCAGCAGCTTAGCCTGGAGGACTGAAGCTTTCTTT. Amino acid sequence: CASSLAWRTEAFF. Full variable domain (missing parts from reference TRBV7-2 and TRBJ1-1): GAGVSQSPSNKVTEKGKDVELRCDPISGHTALYWYRQSLGQGLEFLIYFQGNSAPDKSGLPSDRFSAERTGGSVSTLTIQRTQQEDSAVYLCASSLAWRTEAFFGQGTRLTVV.

The chain employs TRBV4-3 and TRBJ1-4, with D maybe TRBD1 (6 bases). Germline-derived CDR1 and CDR2 are LGHNA and YSLEER. The CDR3 consists of 14 residues. Trimming shortened V by 2 bases and J by 10 bases, and 14 bases separated the two germline ends. CDR3 in amino acids: CASSQSGGRVKLFF. The CDR3 DNA is TGCGCCAGCAGCCAATCGGGGGGCAGGGTAAAACTGTTTTTT.

The chain combines TRBV6-5 with TRBJ2-5; D possibly corresponds to TRBD2 (6 bases). Trimming removed 0 bases at V and 4 bases at J, with 12 bases between. This CDR3 contains 15 residues. The germline V gene has CDR1 MNHEY and CDR2 SVGAGI. CDR3 in DNA: TGTGCCAGCAGTTACTCGGCCAATAGCGGAGAGACCCAGTACTTC. Encoded protein: CASSYSANSGETQYF.

The chain is built from TRBV5-4 and TRBJ1-1, with a possible D match to TRBD1 (5 bases). Deletions cut 2 bases from V and 2 bases from J, with 22 bases between. The CDR3 totals 18 residues. Germline V gene sequence: CDR1 SGHNT, CDR2 YYREEE (reference sequence). The CDR3, as DNA: TGTGCCAGCAGCTTAGCGTCGGGGGGATGGAGGGGAAACACTGAAGCTTTCTTT. As protein: CASSLASGGWRGNTEAFF.

The V gene is TRBV5-6, the J gene TRBJ1-4, with 9 bases matching TRBD1. J was trimmed by 5 bases and V by 4 bases; bases with no gene match: 9. CDR1 and CDR2 (germline): SGHDT, YYEEEE. This CDR3 is built from 16 residues. The CDR3 nucleotides are TGTGCCAGCAGCATACAGGGGGCACGTCCCAATGAAAAACTGTTTTTT. Protein: CASSIQGARPNEKLFF.

V is TRBV18 and J is TRBJ2-1; weak D call: TRBD2 (5 bases). The CDR3 sequence is 15 residues long. Per the germline V gene, CDR1 is KGHSH and CDR2 is LQKENI. The ends were cut back, 5 bases at V and 3 bases at J, with 14 bases in the middle. The CDR3 sequence is CASSSEGDFYNEQFF. The CDR3, as DNA: TGTGCCAGCTCATCCGAGGGTGACTTCTACAATGAGCAGTTCTTC.

The CDR3 nucleotides read TGTGCCAGCAGTGAAGAGGGTGGCTATGGCTACACCTTC. This translates into CASSEEGGYGYTF. The chain links TRBV25-1 to TRBJ1-2; no firm D call. Trimming shortened V by 2 bases and J by 4 bases, and 8 bases separated the two germline ends. Looked up from germline, CDR1 is MGHDK and CDR2 is SYGVNS. The CDR3 extends over 13 amino acids.

The chain recombines TRBV28 with TRBJ1-4, with TRBD1 as a possible D gene (6 bases). From germline, CDR1 is MDHEN and CDR2 SYDVKM. The CDR3 consists of 15 residues. V gave up 7 bases and J gave up 3 bases, with 15 bases separating them. This CDR3 reads CASISGTGSNEKLFF. As DNA, the CDR3 is TGTGCCAGCATCTCTGGAACAGGGTCTAATGAAAAACTGTTTTTT.

The CDR3 DNA reads TGTGCCAGCAGCTTAGGACCAACAGGTTTTCAGTTCTTC. It codes for CASSLGPTGFQFF. The chain is built from TRBV11-2 and TRBJ2-1; TRBD1 is a possible D gene (5 bases). Germline V gives CDR1 SGHAT, CDR2 FQNNGV. Trimming removed 1 base from V and 13 bases from J, with 14 bases in between. CDR3 length: 13 amino acids.